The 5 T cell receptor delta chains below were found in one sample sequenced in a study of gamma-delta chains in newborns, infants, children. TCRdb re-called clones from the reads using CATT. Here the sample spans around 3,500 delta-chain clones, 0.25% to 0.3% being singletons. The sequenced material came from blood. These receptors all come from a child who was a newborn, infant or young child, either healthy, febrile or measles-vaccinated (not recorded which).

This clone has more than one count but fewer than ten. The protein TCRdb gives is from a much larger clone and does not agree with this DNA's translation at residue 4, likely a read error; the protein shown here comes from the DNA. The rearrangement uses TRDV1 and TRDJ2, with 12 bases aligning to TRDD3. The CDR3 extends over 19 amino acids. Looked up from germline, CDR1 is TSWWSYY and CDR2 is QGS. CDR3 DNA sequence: TGTGCTCTTGTGGAAGTGAAATTTCCTGGGGGATACGCGACAGCACAACTCTTCTTT. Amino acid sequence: CALVEVKFPGGYATAQLFF.

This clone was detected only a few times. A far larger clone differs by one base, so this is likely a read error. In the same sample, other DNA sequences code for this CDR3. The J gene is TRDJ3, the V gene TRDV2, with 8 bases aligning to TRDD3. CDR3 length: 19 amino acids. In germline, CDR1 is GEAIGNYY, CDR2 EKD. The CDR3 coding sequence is TGTGCCTGCGACACTGAACTGGGGGTTTTCTCCTGGGACACCCGACAGATGTTTTTC. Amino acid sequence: CACDTELGVFSWDTRQMFF.

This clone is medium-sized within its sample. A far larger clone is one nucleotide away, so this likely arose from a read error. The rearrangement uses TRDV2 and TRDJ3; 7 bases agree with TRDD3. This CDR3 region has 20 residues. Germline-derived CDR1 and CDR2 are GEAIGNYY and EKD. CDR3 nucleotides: TGTGCCTGTGGCACCGTATTAAGGGGATATAACACCTGGGACACCCGACAGATGTTTTTC. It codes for CACGTVLRGYNTWDTRQMFF.

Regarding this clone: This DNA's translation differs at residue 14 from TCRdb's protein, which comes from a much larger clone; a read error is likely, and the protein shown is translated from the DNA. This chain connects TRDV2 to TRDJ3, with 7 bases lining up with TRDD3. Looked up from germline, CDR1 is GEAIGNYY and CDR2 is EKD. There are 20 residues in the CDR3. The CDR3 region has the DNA TGTGCCTGTGACACCGCCTGGGGGGTTTTCAGCTCCTGGTACACCCGACAGATGTTTTTC. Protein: CACDTAWGVFSSWYTRQMFF.

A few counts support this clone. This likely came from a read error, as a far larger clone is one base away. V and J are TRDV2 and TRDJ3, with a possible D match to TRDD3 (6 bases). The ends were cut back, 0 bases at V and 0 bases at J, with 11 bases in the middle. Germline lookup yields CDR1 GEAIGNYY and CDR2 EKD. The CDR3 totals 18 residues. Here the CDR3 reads CACDTRGSSSWDTRQMFF. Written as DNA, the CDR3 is TGTGCCTGTGACACCCGGGGATCAAGCTCCTGGGACACCCGACAGATGTTTTTC.